Included here is one T cell receptor beta chain sequence, with context. Its antigen is not known. V lost 0 bases and J lost 5, with 11 bases in between. CDR3 length: 15 amino acids. Looked up from germline, CDR1 is SGHVS and CDR2 is FNYEAQ. The data derive from a study of STAT5B mutations in CD4+ large granular lymphocyte leukemia. Assay: immunoSEQ multiplex PCR; the TCRdb copy retains only in-frame clones and omits some. The repertoire consists of some 7,700 clones, with about nine tenths occurring once and the leading ten covering roughly 50%. Study-wide points: Higher CD4+ than CD8+ T-LGLL clonality might reflect small sample size.

V is TRBV7-6 and J is TRBJ2-1, with D unclear. Source material: PBMCs. This sequence originates from a woman between 65 and 79 years old with CD4+ T-cell large granular lymphocyte leukemia. The CDR3 spells CASSLAAVLNNEQFF. Here the CDR3 DNA reads TGTGCCAGCAGCTTAGCGGCGGTTTTGAACAATGAGCAGTTCTTC.